This entry concerns a single T cell receptor beta chain. Its antigen is unknown. The data derive from a study of T cell responses to AZD1222 COVID-19 vaccine. The ends were cut back, 5 bases at V and 5 bases at J, with 9 bases in the middle. The CDR3 contains 12 residues. Germline V lookup: CDR1 MDHEN, CDR2 SYDVKM. Some clones are missing from TCRdb's copy, which holds only in-frame ones; the method was immunoSEQ multiplex PCR. The repertoire includes 180,000 or so clones, 88% of them detected once, and approximately 7.7% sits in the top ten. Whole-study findings and limits: Spike-specific TCR breadth and depth went up after people got two AZD1222 doses. No repertoire was sampled before or during the peak T cell response, only after it.

The chain couples TRBV28 to TRBJ1-2; the D is unclear. This receptor was obtained from an adult in good health. The sample in question was peripheral blood, obtained on day 0 of AZD1222 vaccination. CDR3 loop: CASSPEVYGYTF. For the CDR3, the DNA is TGTGCCAGCAGTCCCGAGGTTTATGGCTACACCTTC.